Listed below are T cell receptor beta chains from one sample, sequenced in a study of circulating CD8 cells and anti-PD-1 response in melanoma. TCRdb used MiXCR to reprocess the reads, holding one entry per CDR3 protein. This sample has around 480 distinct CDR3 sequences, with 5% to 6.5% found just once. Source: CD8+ T cells from PBMCs, taken at baseline or after one month of anti-PD-1 therapy (not recorded which). The receptors stem from a human donor with melanoma. Each CDR3 is given with its conserved first and last residue. D genes are given only for firm matches. Size tells how often a clone was seen (once, few, many) or the class of an expanded clone, and some rows leave it out.

V gene	J gene	D gene	clone size	CDR3 DNA	CDR3 protein
TRBV24-1	TRBJ2-2	-	large	TGTGCCACCAGTGACCCGTTTAACCCCGGGGAGCTGTTTTTT	CATSDPFNPGELFF
TRBV19	TRBJ2-2	TRBD2	large	TGTGCCAGTAGTATCTCGCCGAGCGGGGGGAACACCGGGGAGCTGTTTTTT	CASSISPSGGNTGELFF
TRBV6-1	TRBJ2-4	TRBD2	-	TGTGCCAGCAGTGGAAGGACTAGCGGGGGGAACGCCAAAAACATTCAGTACTTC	CASSGRTSGGNAKNIQYF
TRBV9	TRBJ1-2	-	large	TGTGCCAGCAGACAGAACTATGGCTACACCTTC	CASRQNYGYTF
TRBV27	TRBJ2-7	-	large	TGTGCCAGCAGTCCGGGGTCCGGGTACGAGCAGTACTTC	CASSPGSGYEQYF
TRBV2	TRBJ2-2	-	large	TGTGCGAATACGGGCGGGAACACCGGGGAGCTGTTTTTT	CANTGGNTGELFF
TRBV29-1	TRBJ2-7	TRBD1	-	TGCAGCGTTTCGGTTGTGACAGGGGGAGACGAGCAGTACTTC	CSVSVVTGGDEQYF
TRBV20-1	TRBJ2-4	-	few	TGCAGTGCTAGAGCTCGTCTAGCTCTCGCAAACATTCAGTACTTC	CSARARLALANIQYF
TRBV9	TRBJ2-7	TRBD1	medium-sized	TGTGCCAGCAGCGTAGGCGGGACAGGGGTGGCCTACGAGCAGTACTTC	CASSVGGTGVAYEQYF
TRBV6-5	TRBJ1-5	-	large	TGTGCCAGCAGCGCCCTGGGGACCAGGGGCAATCAGCCCCAGCATTTT	CASSALGTRGNQPQHF
TRBV7-9	TRBJ1-5	-	few	TGTGCCAGCGGTTCAGGAGCAAGCAATCAGCCCCAGCATTTT	CASGSGASNQPQHF
TRBV20-1	TRBJ1-4	TRBD1	-	TGCAGTGCTCCCCGGACAGGGTTCGCCAATGAAAAACTGTTTTTT	CSAPRTGFANEKLFF
TRBV5-4	TRBJ2-2	-	-	TGTGCCAGCAGCTTATCCCCCACCGGGGAGCTGTTTTTT	CASSLSPTGELFF
TRBV4-1	TRBJ2-7	-	large	TGCGCCAGCAGCCAGGGTCCGGGACAAACCTACGAGCAGTACTTC	CASSQGPGQTYEQYF
TRBV27	TRBJ2-1	-	large	TGTGCCAGCAGTTTACAGGGCTTCTCCTACAATGAGCAGTTCTTC	CASSLQGFSYNEQFF
TRBV24-1	TRBJ2-5	TRBD2	-	TGTGCCACCAGTGACTTCGAGCGGGGCGCCCAAGAGACCCAGTACTTC	CATSDFERGAQETQYF
TRBV12-3/TRBV12-4	TRBJ2-3	TRBD1	large	TGTGCCAGCAACAGGGGGTTCGGCGCAGATACGCAGTATTTT	CASNRGFGADTQYF
TRBV29-1	TRBJ1-1	-	large	TGCAGCGTTGAAGTGGAGAACACTGAAGCTTTCTTT	CSVEVENTEAFF
TRBV7-3	TRBJ2-5	TRBD2	large	TGTGCCAGCAGCTTAAATAGCGGGGATGAGACCCAGTACTTC	CASSLNSGDETQYF
TRBV28	TRBJ2-2	-	few	TGTGCCAGCAGCCCCCCTTTGGACACCGGGGAGCTGTTTTTT	CASSPPLDTGELFF
TRBV30	TRBJ1-3	-	large	TGTGCCTGGGAAGACAGAAACACCATATATTTT	CAWEDRNTIYF
TRBV29-1	TRBJ2-6	-	large	TGCAGCGTTCGGTTCAGGGACCAAAACTCTGGGGCCAACGTCCTGACTTTC	CSVRFRDQNSGANVLTF
TRBV4-1	TRBJ1-5	-	large	TGCGCCAGCAGCCAAGTTAGGGACTCTCAGCCCCAGCATTTT	CASSQVRDSQPQHF
TRBV5-5	TRBJ1-2	TRBD1	once	TGTGCCAGCAGCTGGGGACAGGTGGACTATGGCTACACCTTC	CASSWGQVDYGYTF
TRBV9	TRBJ1-2	TRBD1	large	TGTGCCAGCAGCCCCACCGGACAGGGGGCGTTGGGCTACACCTTC	CASSPTGQGALGYTF